These 22 T cell receptor beta chains came from one sample sequenced in a study of shared clonotypes between healthy human individuals. Measured with immunoSEQ multiplex PCR; TCRdb has only the in-frame clones, and not every one. The sample yields roughly 2.1 million clones, around 93% seen once. CD45RO negativity and positive selection for CCR7 defined naive CD8 cells, a population that excluded terminally differentiated effector memory CD45RA+ cells. Sequenced sample: naive CD8+ T cells from PBMCs. Source of these receptors: a man aged 18 to 30 in good health. Some clones in this sample may be carry-over from other donors' samples.

This sequence joins TRBV7-2 and TRBJ2-7; D is undetermined. Germline V CDR1 and CDR2: SGHTA, FQGNSA. V was cut by 5 bases and J by 2 bases, with 19 bases left in between. The CDR3 loop spans 16 amino acids. DNA for the CDR3: TGTGCCAGCAGCACCTCGTACTCCAACCCCCCCTACGAGCAGTACTTC. Translating gives CASSTSYSNPPYEQYF.

This chain uses TRBV10-3 with TRBJ2-7; possibly TRBD1 or TRBD2 for D (5 bases each). Trimming pared 3 bases from V and 2 bases from J, leaving 14 bases between. CDR1 and CDR2 from the germline V gene are ENHRY and SYGVKD. This CDR3 is built from 15 residues. In nucleotides, the CDR3 is TGTGCCATCAGTGAACCCGGGACGCCACCCTACGAGCAGTACTTC. Protein product: CAISEPGTPPYEQYF.

This clone came up a few times. The V gene is TRBV6-5, the J gene TRBJ1-1; D not certain. The V end lost 5 bases, the J end lost 11 bases, and 12 bases lay between the germline ends. Per germline, CDR1 MNHEY and CDR2 SVGAGI. This CDR3 comprises 11 residues. The CDR3 DNA reads TGTGCCAGCAGTGACCTCTTAGGGGCTTTCTTT. Its protein product is CASSDLLGAFF.

CDR3 nucleotides: TGTGCCAGCAGCTTAGGGGCAGGTCTGGAGACCCAGTACTTC. Residues: CASSLGAGLETQYF. This rearrangement joins TRBV11-2 to TRBJ2-5; D call uncertain. The germline V gene has CDR1 SGHAT and CDR2 FQNNGV. The length of the CDR3 is 14 residues. Trimming shortened V by 1 base and J by 5 bases, and 11 bases separated the two germline ends. The entire variable domain, with the rest obtained from reference TRBV11-2 and TRBJ2-5, is as follows: EAGVAQSPRYKIIEKRQSVAFWCNPISGHATLYWYQQILGQGPKLLIQFQNNGVVDDSQLPKDRFSAERLKGVDSTLKIQPAKLEDSAVYLCASSLGAGLETQYFGPGTRLLVL.

The chain joins TRBV15 to TRBJ2-5, with TRBD2 matching 7 bases. The CDR3 has 16 residues. The J segment lost 0 bases and the V segment lost 5 bases, leaving 9 bases of the junction unmatched. CDR1 LNHNV and CDR2 YYDKDF come from the germline V gene (reference sequence). The CDR3 nucleotides read TGTGCCACCAGCGAAACCCTAGCGGTCTACCAAGAGACCCAGTACTTC. Translation gives CATSETLAVYQETQYF.

The rearrangement uses TRBV7-8 and TRBJ2-2; D is perhaps TRBD2 (5 bases). CDR3 length equals 13 residues. V gave up 2 bases and J gave up 6 bases, with 7 bases separating them. CDR1 is SGHVS and CDR2 is FQNEAQ in the germline V gene. As DNA, the CDR3 is TGTGCCAGCAGCTTACGGGATGCCGGGGAGCTGTTTTTT. It codes for CASSLRDAGELFF.

J is TRBJ1-2 and V is TRBV11-2, with no clear D. This CDR3 spans 13 amino acids. V was shortened by 5 bases and J by 4 bases, with 11 bases between the two germline ends. Germline V lookup: CDR1 SGHAT, CDR2 FQNNGV. This chain's CDR3 is CASSENSPYGYTF. CDR3 bases: TGTGCCAGCAGCGAAAACAGCCCCTATGGCTACACCTTC.

The CDR3 protein is CASSGLMRGVNTEAFF. CDR3 coding DNA: TGTGCCAGCAGTGGCCTAATGAGGGGAGTTAACACTGAAGCTTTCTTT. The gene calls are TRBV27 and TRBJ1-1; D might be TRBD1 (5 bases). The germline V and J ends were trimmed by 5 bases and 2 bases, with 18 bases remaining between them. Germline CDR1 is MNHEY and CDR2 is SMNVEV (reference sequence). The CDR3 contains 16 residues.

The count of this clone is one. V is TRBV5-1 and J is TRBJ2-7; 7 positions match TRBD2. Trimming took 0 bases from V and 6 from J; bases not matched to a gene: 15. Germline CDR1 is SGHRS and CDR2 is YFSETQ. This CDR3 is built from 17 residues. CDR3 DNA sequence: TGCGCCAGCAGCTTGGCCGGCGGGAGAGGCGGTCCGGGCGAGCAGTACTTC. Residues: CASSLAGGRGGPGEQYF.

The V call is TRBV27, the J call TRBJ2-3, with TRBD2 matching over 7 bases. The trim removed 0 bases at V and 10 bases at J, leaving 7 bases unmatched. Germline V gene data show CDR1 as MNHEY and CDR2 as SMNVEV (reference sequence). There are 14 residues in the CDR3. The chain's CDR3 is CASSLSGRGGSQYF. The CDR3 DNA sequence: TGTGCCAGCAGTTTATCAGGGAGGGGAGGATCGCAGTATTTT.

V gene TRBV9 combines with J gene TRBJ2-7; D is perhaps TRBD1 (6 bases). V was cut by 0 bases and J by 0 bases, with 10 bases left in between. CDR1 SGDLS and CDR2 YYNGEE come from the germline V gene. The CDR3 contains 15 residues. The CDR3 nucleotides read TGTGCCAGCAGCGTAGTGGACAGTAGCTCCTACGAGCAGTACTTC. This codes for CASSVVDSSSYEQYF.

The rearrangement links TRBV21-1 to TRBJ1-1; the table's TRBD1 call for D was not verified on the DNA. TRBV21-1 is flagged as a pseudogene. This CDR3 comprises 16 residues. This chain's CDR3 is CASSNPGASGNTEAFF. In DNA, the CDR3 is TGTGCCAGCAGCAACCCAGGGGCGAGCGGGAACACTGAAGCTTTCTTT.

The chain recombines TRBV29-1 with TRBJ2-7; 7 bases are shared with TRBD2. Germline assignment: CDR1 SQVTM and CDR2 ANQGSEA. The V segment lost 7 bases and the J segment 3 bases; nucleotides outside the gene matches: 3. The CDR3 is 11 residues long. The CDR3, as DNA: TGCAGCGCCGGGGAGGGCTACGAGCAGTACTTC. It yields the protein CSAGEGYEQYF.

V gene TRBV4-1 combines with J gene TRBJ2-7; D gene ambiguous. V lost 1 base and J 4 bases, leaving 11 bases between the germline ends. Germline V gene sequence: CDR1 MGHRA, CDR2 YSYEKL. The CDR3 length is 14 residues. The CDR3 here is CASSQGFAEYEQYF. The CDR3 nucleotides read TGCGCCAGCAGCCAAGGTTTCGCCGAATACGAGCAGTACTTC.

J is TRBJ2-7 and V is TRBV7-9; 7 nucleotides align to TRBD1. After removal of 5 bases from V and 2 bases from J, the junction contained 9 bases not matched to a gene. Germline V gene sequence: CDR1 SEHNR, CDR2 FQNEAQ (reference sequence). This CDR3 has 15 residues. The CDR3 protein is CASSHAGTATYEQYF. As DNA, the CDR3 is TGTGCCAGCAGCCACGCCGGGACAGCCACCTACGAGCAGTACTTC.

The chain employs TRBV7-9 and TRBJ1-5; unclear D gene. Trimming pared 2 bases from V and 0 bases from J, leaving 5 bases between. The CDR3 is 14 residues long. Germline loops: CDR1 SEHNR, CDR2 FQNEAQ (reference sequence). CDR3 DNA sequence: TGTGCCAGCAGCTTAATCAGTAGCAATCAGCCCCAGCATTTT. It translates to CASSLISSNQPQHF.

A word on this clone: This same CDR3 is encoded by further DNA sequences in the sample. The chain is built from TRBV29-1 and TRBJ2-1; maybe TRBD1 (6 bases). CDR3 length: 13 amino acids. Deletions cut 1 base from V and 4 bases from J, with 8 bases between. In germline, CDR1 is SQVTM, CDR2 ANQGSEA. The CDR3 DNA follows: TGCAGCGTTGAAGGGACAGCATACAATGAGCAGTTCTTC. It translates to CSVEGTAYNEQFF.

This chain links TRBV12-5 with TRBJ2-3, with D maybe TRBD2 (6 bases). The CDR3 is 15 amino acids. From germline, CDR1 is LGHNT and CDR2 FRNRAP. V lost 5 bases to trimming and J lost 2 bases, with 14 bases between them. Written as DNA, the CDR3 is TGTGCTAGTGGTCCCGGGACTTCCAACACAGATACGCAGTATTTT. It codes for CASGPGTSNTDTQYF.

In its sample, this clone was seen once. J is TRBJ2-1 and V is TRBV28; TRBD2 matches 8 bases. The CDR3 consists of 16 residues. With 6 bases clipped from V and 3 bases from J, the junction kept 10 bases outside the gene matches. The germline CDR1 and CDR2 sequences are MDHEN and SYDVKM. The CDR3 reads CASSLAGTDHYNEQFF. In nucleotides, the CDR3 is TGTGCCAGCAGCTTAGCGGGAACAGACCACTACAATGAGCAGTTCTTC.

The chain uses TRBV28 and TRBJ2-7; 9 bases map to TRBD2. Germline V lookup: CDR1 MDHEN, CDR2 SYDVKM. Trimming at V came to 1 base and at J to 6 bases, leaving 10 bases not matched to a gene. The CDR3 runs 16 residues. CDR3 nucleotides: TGTGCCAGCAGTTTATCCCTTAAGGGACTAGCTGGCGAGCAGTACTTC. Its protein product is CASSLSLKGLAGEQYF. Supplemented by reference TRBV28 and TRBJ2-7, the full variable domain reads DVKVTQSSRYLVKRTGEKVFLECVQDMDHENMFWYRQDPGLGLRLIYFSYDVKMKEKGDIPEGYSVSREKKERFSLILESASTNQTSMYLCASSLSLKGLAGEQYFGPGTRLTVT.

This rearrangement joins TRBV5-1 to TRBJ2-3; 7 bases fit TRBD2. This CDR3 has 16 amino acids. Per the germline V gene, CDR1 is SGHRS and CDR2 is YFSETQ. With 0 bases clipped from V and 2 bases from J, the junction kept 6 bases outside the gene matches. The CDR3 DNA sequence: TGCGCCAGCAGCTTGGGAGGGAGGGCCAACACAGATACGCAGTATTTT. Protein: CASSLGGRANTDTQYF.

The chain combines TRBV9 with TRBJ1-5, with D tentatively TRBD1 (5 bases). V gave up 4 bases and J gave up 7 bases, with 15 bases separating them. This CDR3 has 14 residues. The germline CDR1 and CDR2 sequences are SGDLS and YYNGEE. The CDR3 protein is CASSSTDSLQPQHF. For the CDR3, the DNA is TGTGCCAGCAGCTCTACCGACAGCTTACAGCCCCAGCATTTT.